Below, 29 T cell receptor beta chains from the same sample are listed, as sequenced in a study of blood T cell repertoires in COVID-19 (dated by TCRdb to 2020 to 2021). Libraries were built with the immunoSEQ multiplex PCR assay. Entries here come from immuneACCESS through TCRdb and include only in-frame sequences with V and J called. Some clones fail to appear in such tables; in the studies checked, an unresolved V gene covers under half of the shortfall, and the cause of the remainder is unknown. Present in this sample are 200,000 to 300,000 clones, roughly 90% of which were seen just once. The top ten hold around 4% of the sample. The sequenced material came from PBMCs or T cells enriched from blood (not recorded which). The receptors shown here come from a woman aged 25 to 39 who had recovered from COVID-19.

The chain is built from TRBV6-4 and TRBJ1-5; 7 bases align to TRBD1. J lost 3 bases, V lost 6 bases, and 8 bases had no gene match. The CDR3 sequence is 15 residues long. Germline values: CDR1 MRHNA, CDR2 SNTAGT. CDR3 DNA sequence: TGTGCCAGCAGAGAAACAGGGGATTCCAATCAGCCCCAGCATTTT. Amino acids: CASRETGDSNQPQHF.

This clone has only one observation. The gene calls are TRBV7-2 and TRBJ1-1; no reliable D call. Germline CDR1 is SGHTA and CDR2 is FQGNSA. The CDR3 runs to 14 residues. Trimming shortened V by 5 bases and J by 4 bases, and 14 bases separated the two germline ends. For the CDR3, the DNA is TGTGCCAGCAGCCTCAGCCGGGAGAGCACTGAAGCTTTCTTT. Its protein is CASSLSRESTEAFF.

The chain has TRBV12-3 or TRBV12-4 and TRBJ1-1; D might be TRBD1 (5 bases). The CDR3 loop spans 13 amino acids. The V end was cut by 6 bases, the J end by 2 bases, with 10 bases between. CDR3 region: CASSNQGNTEAFF. As DNA, the CDR3 is TGTGCCAGCAGCAATCAGGGTAACACTGAAGCTTTCTTT.

The V gene is TRBV7-6, the J gene TRBJ1-4; TRBD1 matches 9 bases. The CDR3 extends over 15 amino acids. The J segment lost 6 bases and the V segment lost 0 bases, leaving 2 bases of the junction unmatched. Germline V gives CDR1 SGHVS, CDR2 FNYEAQ. The CDR3 DNA sequence: TGTGCCAGCAGCTTAGCGACAGGGGGGGATGAAAAACTGTTTTTT. Translation: CASSLATGGDEKLFF.

The chain joins TRBV7-9 to TRBJ2-2; D unresolved. Germline lookup yields CDR1 SEHNR and CDR2 FQNEAQ (reference sequence). Trimming stripped 3 bases from V and 6 bases from J, with 14 bases between. The CDR3 loop spans 15 amino acids. Here the CDR3 DNA reads TGTGCCAGCAGCTTTCTGGGTCTAGTAGCCGGGGAGCTGTTTTTT. Protein: CASSFLGLVAGELFF.

The J gene is TRBJ1-2, the V gene TRBV27; D is unclear. Germline V gene data show CDR1 as MNHEY and CDR2 as SMNVEV (reference sequence). The germline V and J ends were trimmed by 7 bases and 1 base, with 16 bases remaining between them. The CDR3 extends over 15 amino acids. The CDR3 nucleotides are TGTGCCAGCACCACTAGTGGCTTTATTAACTATGGCTACACCTTC. It specifies CASTTSGFINYGYTF.

V usage is TRBV30 and J usage is TRBJ2-3, with D maybe TRBD1 (6 bases). V gave up 1 base and J gave up 1 base, with 9 bases separating them. Germline CDR1 is GTSNPN and CDR2 is SVGIG (reference sequence). CDR3 length: 14 amino acids. The CDR3 nucleotides read TGTGCCTGGAGTGCGGCAGGGGGCACAGATACGCAGTATTTT. This translates into CAWSAAGGTDTQYF. The full variable domain, its missing parts supplied by reference TRBV30 and TRBJ2-3, is SQTIHQWPATLVQPVGSPLSLECTVEGTSNPNLYWYRQAAGRGLQLLFYSVGIGQISSEVPQNLSASRPQDRQFILSSKKLLLSDSGFYLCAWSAAGGTDTQYFGPGTRLTVL.

The J gene is TRBJ2-5, the V gene TRBV21-1; the D call of TRBD1 is as the table states it, not checked on the DNA. TRBV21-1 is a pseudogene locus. The CDR3 totals 13 residues. For the CDR3, the DNA is TGTGCCAGCAGCTACCGACAGGGGGAGACCCAGTACTTC. Residues: CASSYRQGETQYF.

V is TRBV29-1 and J is TRBJ1-3; D unclear. V lost 7 bases, J lost 1 base, and 14 bases lay in between. Germline-derived CDR1 and CDR2 are SQVTM and ANQGSEA. This CDR3 has 14 amino acids. The CDR3 region has the DNA TGCAGCGCCACCCACGGGGTATCTGGAAACACCATATATTTT. Protein sequence: CSATHGVSGNTIYF.

CDR3 bases: TGTGCCAGCAGCGTAGACAGGAACCAAGAGACCCAGTACTTC. This gives the protein CASSVDRNQETQYF. The V and J genes are TRBV7-3 and TRBJ2-5, with D maybe TRBD1 (6 bases). CDR1 and CDR2 (germline): SGHTA, FQGTGA. This CDR3 has 14 residues. V was cut by 5 bases and J by 0 bases, with 10 bases left in between.

The chain joins TRBV7-8 to TRBJ2-5, with D tentatively TRBD2 (6 bases). CDR1 SGHVS and CDR2 FQNEAQ come from the germline V gene. V lost 4 bases to trimming and J lost 0 bases, with 24 bases between them. The CDR3 is 19 amino acids. The CDR3 loop reads CASSSRYMTRREHQETQYF. The CDR3 nucleotides are TGTGCCAGCAGCTCGCGCTATATGACTAGGAGGGAGCACCAAGAGACCCAGTACTTC.

V gene TRBV7-9 combines with J gene TRBJ1-3; D may be TRBD1 (6 bases). Germline CDR1 is SEHNR and CDR2 is FQNEAQ (reference sequence). Deletions cut 3 bases from V and 4 bases from J, with 7 bases between. CDR3 length: 13 amino acids. CDR3 bases: TGTGCCAGCAGCTTCGACAGGGGAAACACCATATATTTT. It specifies CASSFDRGNTIYF. Supplemented by reference TRBV7-9 and TRBJ1-3, the full variable domain reads DTGVSQNPRHKITKRGQNVTFRCDPISEHNRLYWYRQTLGQGPEFLTYFQNEAQLEKSRLLSDRFSAERPKGSFSTLEIQRTEQGDSAMYLCASSFDRGNTIYFGEGSWLTVV.

The chain couples TRBV11-2 to TRBJ2-7; D is perhaps TRBD2 (5 bases). V was trimmed by 1 base and J by 3 bases, leaving 10 bases between them. This CDR3 region has 14 residues. Germline V gives CDR1 SGHAT, CDR2 FQNNGV. The CDR3, as DNA: TGTGCCAGCAGCTTAGGTCCGGGGAGCTACGAGCAGTACTTC. The encoded protein is CASSLGPGSYEQYF.

This rearrangement joins TRBV24-1 to TRBJ2-1, with D possibly TRBD1 on 5 matching bases. The CDR3 is 16 residues long. V was shortened by 2 bases and J by 3 bases, with 13 bases between the two germline ends. CDR1 and CDR2 from the germline V gene are KGHDR and SFDVKD. The CDR3 sequence is CATSDSTQGVYNEQFF. The CDR3 DNA follows: TGTGCCACCAGTGATTCGACGCAGGGTGTCTACAATGAGCAGTTCTTC.

This sequence joins TRBV6-6 and TRBJ1-5; 7 bases map to TRBD1. V lost 7 bases, J lost 3 bases, and 12 bases stayed unmatched. CDR1 is MNHNY, CDR2 SVGAGI, per germline (reference sequence). The CDR3 runs to 16 residues. CDR3 protein: CASTPPRQGNNQPQHF. Written as DNA, the CDR3 is TGTGCCAGCACTCCACCCCGACAGGGTAACAATCAGCCCCAGCATTTT.

The chain combines TRBV13 with TRBJ1-4; 7 nucleotides agree with TRBD1. This CDR3 comprises 14 residues. Looked up from germline, CDR1 is PRHDT and CDR2 is FYEKMQ (reference sequence). The V gene end was trimmed by 5 bases and the J gene end by 5 bases; junction bases not matched to a gene: 5. CDR3 loop: CASSLWTGNEKLFF. The CDR3 DNA is TGTGCCAGCAGCCTCTGGACAGGCAATGAAAAACTGTTTTTT.

The chain combines TRBV27 with TRBJ2-1; TRBD2 agrees at 9 bases. The CDR3 extends over 19 amino acids. Trimming removed 2 bases from V and 5 bases from J; junction bases left unmatched: 16. Germline CDR1 is MNHEY and CDR2 is SMNVEV (reference sequence). The CDR3, as DNA: TGTGCCAGCAGTTTAGTGGGGAAGACTAGCGGAGGCCTTCACAATGAGCAGTTCTTC. This codes for CASSLVGKTSGGLHNEQFF.

The V call is TRBV7-9, the J call TRBJ1-3, with D uncertain. CDR1 and CDR2 from the germline V gene are SEHNR and FQNEAQ (reference sequence). This CDR3 has 16 residues. V lost 5 bases to trimming and J lost 4 bases, with 18 bases between them. This CDR3 reads CASSRFEGLGGNTIYF. CDR3 coding DNA: TGTGCCAGCAGCCGATTTGAGGGCCTGGGAGGAAACACCATATATTTT.

The chain has TRBV4-3 and TRBJ2-3; TRBD2 is a possible D gene (5 bases). Germline V gene lookup returns CDR1 LGHNA and CDR2 YSLEER. The CDR3 contains 15 residues. The V gene lost 3 bases and the J gene lost 8 bases, with 18 bases spanning the gap. The CDR3 is CASSQGTEGLGTQYF. DNA of the CDR3: TGCGCCAGCAGCCAGGGCACAGAGGGTCTGGGTACGCAGTATTTT.

V gene TRBV6-5 combines with J gene TRBJ1-2; 7 bases agree with TRBD1. The germline gives CDR1 MNHEY, CDR2 SVGAGI. The CDR3 length is 14 residues. V lost 7 bases and J lost 8; bases outside the gene matches: 13. This CDR3 is CASTPDRVAGGYTF. Written as DNA, the CDR3 is TGTGCCAGCACCCCCGACAGGGTGGCGGGAGGCTACACCTTC.

In this sample, this clone turned up once. One end of the junction fails to match germline, which may point to a read error. This chain connects TRBV4-3 to TRBJ2-7; TRBD1 agrees at 11 bases. Germline values: CDR1 LGHNA, CDR2 YSLEER. The CDR3 length is 15 residues. In DNA form, the CDR3 reads TGCGCCAGCAGCCAACGGACAGGGGGCTCCCACGAGCAGTACTTC. Protein sequence: CASSQRTGGSHEQYF.

This rearrangement joins TRBV28 to TRBJ1-1, with 10 bases aligning to TRBD1. Germline V gene lookup returns CDR1 MDHEN and CDR2 SYDVKM. Germline trimming cut 6 bases from V and 6 bases from J; bases unmatched to any gene: 10. CDR3 length: 15 residues. The CDR3 protein is CASSPGGQGMAEAFF. CDR3 bases: TGTGCCAGCAGCCCCGGGGGACAGGGGATGGCTGAAGCTTTCTTT.

This sequence joins TRBV7-6 and TRBJ2-7; D perhaps matches TRBD2 (7 bases). The V end lost 1 base, the J end lost 2 bases, and 12 bases lay between the germline ends. Germline V gives CDR1 SGHVS, CDR2 FNYEAQ. This CDR3 comprises 15 residues. The CDR3, as DNA: TGTGCCAGCAGCTTAGTAGGGGGGGAACCCTACGAGCAGTACTTC. Amino acids: CASSLVGGEPYEQYF.

The chain couples TRBV11-3 to TRBJ2-2, with TRBD2 matching 12 bases. CDR1 SGHNT and CDR2 YENEEA come from the germline V gene. With V trimmed by 3 bases and J by 2 bases, 10 bases remained unmatched. CDR3 size: 19 residues. CDR3 sequence: CASSFITLAGGYNTGELFF. CDR3 sequence (DNA): TGTGCCAGCAGCTTTATTACTCTAGCGGGAGGGTACAACACCGGGGAGCTGTTTTTT. The entire variable domain, with the rest obtained from reference TRBV11-3 and TRBJ2-2, is as follows: EAGVVQSPRYKIIEKKQPVAFWCNPISGHNTLYWYLQNLGQGPELLIRYENEEAVDDSQLPKDRFSAERLKGVDSTLKIQPAELGDSAVYLCASSFITLAGGYNTGELFFGEGSRLTVL.

The chain has TRBV6-2 or TRBV6-3 and TRBJ1-5, with no clear D. V lost 6 bases, J lost 1 base, and 7 bases lay in between. This CDR3 has 13 residues. In germline, CDR1 is MNHEY, CDR2 SVGEGT. CDR3 region: CASSLRSNQPQHF. DNA of the CDR3: TGTGCCAGCAGCTTGAGGAGCAATCAGCCCCAGCATTTT.

This clone was picked up many times. The DNA of the CDR3 is TGTGCCACCTCGGCGGGGCATGGTCAGCCCCAGCATTTT. Translation gives CATSAGHGQPQHF. This chain joins TRBV24-1 and TRBJ1-5; a weak D match, TRBD1 (5 bases). This CDR3 has 13 residues. The ends were cut back, 9 bases at V and 6 bases at J, with 14 bases in the middle. Germline-derived CDR1 and CDR2 are KGHDR and SFDVKD.

The CDR3 is CAWSYGQGNTEAFF. The CDR3 region has the DNA TGTGCCTGGAGTTATGGTCAGGGCAACACTGAAGCTTTCTTT. The chain combines TRBV30 with TRBJ1-1; D may be TRBD1 (5 bases). CDR1 and CDR2 from the germline V gene are GTSNPN and SVGIG (reference sequence). The germline V and J ends were trimmed by 2 bases and 2 bases, with 12 bases remaining between them. This CDR3 region has 14 residues.

The chain employs TRBV2 and TRBJ1-1; D unresolved. This CDR3 is built from 12 residues. The germline V gene encodes CDR1 SNHLY and CDR2 FYNNEI. Trimming left V 8 bases short and J 7 bases short, with 14 bases between. The DNA for the CDR3 is TGTGCCAGCCGGGCGGGCAAGGGTGAAGCTTTCTTT. It translates to CASRAGKGEAFF. The full variable domain, with the rest looked up from reference TRBV2 and TRBJ1-1, is EPEVTQTPSHQVTQMGQEVILRCVPISNHLYFYWYRQILGQKVEFLVSFYNNEISEKSEIFDDQFSVERPDGSNFTLKIRSTKLEDSAMYFCASRAGKGEAFFGQGTRLTVV.

The CDR3 is CASSKGLAFTDTQYF. In DNA form, the CDR3 reads TGCGCCAGCAGTAAGGGACTAGCGTTCACAGATACGCAGTATTTT. The chain employs TRBV10-1 and TRBJ2-3, with 10 positions matching TRBD2. The CDR3 length is 15 residues. The germline V gene encodes CDR1 WNHNN and CDR2 SYGVQD (reference sequence). V gave up 5 bases and J gave up 2 bases; unmatched junction bases: 4.